This T cell receptor beta chain is drawn from a study of OX40 agonist ivuxolimab in advanced cancers. The CDR3 contains 14 residues. The V gene lost 7 bases and the J gene lost 0 bases, with 11 bases spanning the gap. CDR1 LNHDA and CDR2 SQIVND come from the germline V gene (reference sequence). Clones were read by immunoSEQ multiplex PCR, and TCRdb kept only the in-frame ones, dropping some. This sample has 40,000 to 45,000 clones, with 75% to 85% found just once. The source of this sequence is an adult with an advanced solid tumor such as melanoma, head and neck, liver or kidney cancer. The chain links TRBV19 to TRBJ2-3; D may be TRBD1 or TRBD2 (5 bases each). The source material was CD4+ or CD8+ T cells sorted from blood, sampled in a trial of the OX40 agonist ivuxolimab. The CDR3 loop is CASKTGPSTDTQYF. The CDR3 DNA reads TGTGCCAGTAAGACGGGGCCTAGCACAGATACGCAGTATTTT.